This paragraph reports one T cell receptor beta chain. The antigen is unknown. The source of the sample is a study of vaccination and CD4 T cells after COVID-19. Once obtained from cultured CD4+ T cells, the DNA was sequenced using the Oncomine TCR Beta short-read assay. In TCRdb, the PCR reads were re-called with MiXCR into one record per CDR3 protein. The table has under 7,500 distinct CDR3 sequences, about 73% seen once; the top ten hold over 15%. Germline V gene sequence: CDR1 MDHEN, CDR2 SYDVKM. CDR3 length: 17 amino acids. V shed 5 bases, J shed 8 bases, and the junction held 16 bases outside the gene matches. Treatment specified: approximately 11-day PBMC culture with coronavirus spike peptide pools or control peptides (ViraFEST assay).

The chain uses TRBV28 and TRBJ2-1; 9 nucleotides line up with TRBD1. The clonotype comes from a human donor who had recovered from COVID-19. Material for sequencing was CD4+ T cells from blood, cultured in vitro. CDR3 DNA sequence: TGTGCCAGCAGTGACCCGAGCCGGGGACAGGGTAGGTATGAGCAGTTCTTC. Translated, it gives CASSDPSRGQGRYEQFF.